Below are 2 T cell receptor beta chains sequenced from a single sample in a study of blood T cell repertoires in COVID-19. Clones were sequenced by immunoSEQ multiplex PCR, and TCRdb holds only the in-frame ones, with some missing. Seen here are about 260,000 clones, around 87% observed once, and the top ten hold less than 1.6%. Sequenced material: peripheral blood. The receptors stem from a woman aged 40 to 55 who had recovered from COVID-19.

The CDR3 DNA follows: TGCGCCAGCAGCCCCGACGGGAGGCCAGTTAATTCACCCCTCCACTTT. This codes for CASSPDGRPVNSPLHF. The chain carries TRBV4-1 and TRBJ1-6; D uncertain. The V gene lost 4 bases and the J gene lost 6 bases, with 16 bases spanning the gap. This CDR3 region has 16 residues. CDR1 is MGHRA, CDR2 YSYEKL, per germline.

This clone was picked up a small number of times. The gene calls are TRBV2 and TRBJ1-6; D is perhaps TRBD1 (6 bases). CDR3 length: 15 amino acids. Trimming took 5 bases from V and 5 from J, leaving 13 bases between them. Germline V lookup: CDR1 SNHLY, CDR2 FYNNEI. This chain's CDR3 is CASSPPGHHNSPLHF. The DNA of the CDR3 is TGTGCCAGCAGTCCTCCGGGACACCATAATTCACCCCTCCACTTT. Full variable domain (rest looked up from reference TRBV2 and TRBJ1-6): EPEVTQTPSHQVTQMGQEVILRCVPISNHLYFYWYRQILGQKVEFLVSFYNNEISEKSEIFDDQFSVERPDGSNFTLKIRSTKLEDSAMYFCASSPPGHHNSPLHFGNGTRLTVT.